This T cell receptor (beta chain) was identified during a study of T cells in Graves' hyperthyroidism and ophthalmopathy. Study-wide context: At the time of initial diagnosis and before any treatment, peripheral blood was collected.

Germline V gene sequence: CDR1 MRHNA, CDR2 SNTAGT. The V segment lost 5 bases and the J segment 0 bases; nucleotides outside the gene matches: 11. The CDR3 has 18 residues. The hyperthyroidism patients had all been newly diagnosed, and their disease duration was under 2 months. Their ages ranged from 18 to 65 years. Criteria for exclusion of patients were uncontrolled infection, other autoimmune disease, pregnancy or lactation. The study collected blood at first hyperthyroidism diagnosis, before any ophthalmopathy symptoms arose. Regions amplified from RNA transcripts were the TCR beta CDR3 regions. The HTBI primer set served for first-round RT-PCR of the TCR CDR3. TCRdb passed the multiplex PCR reads through MiXCR, listing each CDR3 protein once. The sample gives hundreds of thousands of distinct CDR3 sequences, less than 30% of which show up once; about 30% is in the top ten. This clonotype was observed at least ten times.

This chain joins TRBV6-4 and TRBJ1-5; 9 bases fit TRBD1. Sequencing input: blood. This clonotype was obtained from a man aged 35-49 years with Graves' hyperthyroidism that later progressed to Graves' ophthalmopathy. This CDR3 reads CASSLGTGSQYSNQPQHF. CDR3 DNA sequence: TGTGCCAGCAGTCTCGGGACAGGGTCTCAGTATAGCAATCAGCCCCAGCATTTT.